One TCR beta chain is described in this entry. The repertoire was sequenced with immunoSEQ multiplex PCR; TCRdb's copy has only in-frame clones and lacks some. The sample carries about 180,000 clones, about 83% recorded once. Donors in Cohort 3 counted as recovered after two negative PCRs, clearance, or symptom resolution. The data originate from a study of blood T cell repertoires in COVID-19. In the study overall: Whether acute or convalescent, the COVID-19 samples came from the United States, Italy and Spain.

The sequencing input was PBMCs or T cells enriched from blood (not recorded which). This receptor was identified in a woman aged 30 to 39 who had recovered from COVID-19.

The CDR3 spells CSVGQVEGEKLFF. The CDR3 nucleotides read TGCAGCGTGGGACAGGTTGAGGGTGAAAAACTGTTTTTT. V usage is TRBV29-1 and J usage is TRBJ1-4; 8 bases map to TRBD1. Germline assignment: CDR1 SQVTM and CDR2 ANQGSEA. The CDR3 is made up of 13 amino acids. Unmatched junction bases numbered 7, after V lost 6 bases and J lost 7 bases.